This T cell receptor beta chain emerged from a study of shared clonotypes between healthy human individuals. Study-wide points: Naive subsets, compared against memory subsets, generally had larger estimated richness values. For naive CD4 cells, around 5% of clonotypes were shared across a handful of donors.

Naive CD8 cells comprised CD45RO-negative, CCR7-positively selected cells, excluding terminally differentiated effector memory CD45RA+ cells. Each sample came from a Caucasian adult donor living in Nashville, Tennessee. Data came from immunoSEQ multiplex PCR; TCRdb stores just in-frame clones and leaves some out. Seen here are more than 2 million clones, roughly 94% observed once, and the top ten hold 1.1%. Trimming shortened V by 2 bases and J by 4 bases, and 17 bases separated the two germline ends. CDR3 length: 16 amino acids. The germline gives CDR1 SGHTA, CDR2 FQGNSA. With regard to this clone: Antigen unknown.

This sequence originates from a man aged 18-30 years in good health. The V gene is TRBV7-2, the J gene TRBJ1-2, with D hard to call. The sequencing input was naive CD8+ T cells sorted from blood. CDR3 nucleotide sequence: TGTGCCAGCAGCTTACCGAGGACCCGTTCGGCCTATGGCTACACCTTC. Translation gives CASSLPRTRSAYGYTF.